This T cell receptor (beta chain) stems from a study of blood T cells in healthy people across ages. Study results and limitations: Not knowing donor CMV status may have confounded expanded clonotype changes. TCR beta diversity per million T cells fell roughly linearly with age. Strong correlation existed between TCR beta diversity and naive T cell percentage.

Notes on this clonotype: Antigen specificity is unknown.

The V and J ends lost 8 bases and 3 bases respectively, with 17 bases between them. CDR3 length: 15 amino acids. Germline V gene lookup returns CDR1 MNHEY and CDR2 SVGEGT. Next came a second PCR, run for about 7 to 12 cycles, which used a sample-barcoded 5' primer along with a J-beta primer mix. Via MiXCR, TCRdb re-called the 5' RACE reads, giving one row per CDR3 protein. Here the sample spans approximately 820,000 distinct CDR3 sequences, around 43% being singletons. The source of this sequence is a man aged 55 to 70 in good health. What was sequenced was blood. The chain is built from TRBV6-2 or TRBV6-3 and TRBJ2-1; possible D gene TRBD2, 6 bases. The CDR3 nucleotides read TGTGCCAGCTCGGACGGGAGCCTCTACTACAATGAGCAGTTCTTC. Amino acid sequence: CASSDGSLYYNEQFF.